The next 7 T cell receptor beta chains were all read from a single sample in a study of cytomegalovirus exposure and HLA in healthy donors. PCR amplification relied on 60 Vbeta primers (plus 13 Jbeta primers). TCRdb keeps only in-frame clones here, not all; method: immunoSEQ multiplex PCR. The profile shows roughly 110,000 clones, 77% of them singletons. The source material was PBMCs. Receptors originate from a male donor in good health and CMV-seronegative.

The chain has TRBV6-6 and TRBJ2-3; D possibly corresponds to TRBD1 (6 bases). This CDR3 is built from 15 residues. The V end was cut by 0 bases, the J end by 4 bases, with 11 bases between. Germline CDR1 MNHNY, CDR2 SVGAGI (reference sequence). This CDR3 reads CASSYSKGDADTQYF. CDR3 in DNA: TGTGCCAGCAGTTACTCGAAGGGGGACGCAGATACGCAGTATTTT.

The chain is built from TRBV5-1 and TRBJ1-6; D is undetermined. The length of the CDR3 is 14 residues. Trimming pared 0 bases from V and 5 bases from J, leaving 6 bases between. The germline V gene encodes CDR1 SGHRS and CDR2 YFSETQ. The CDR3 loop reads CASSLVANNSPLHF. The CDR3 region has the DNA TGCGCCAGCAGCTTGGTAGCCAATAATTCACCCCTCCACTTT.

The chain combines TRBV19 with TRBJ2-2, with a possible D match to TRBD1 (5 bases). The ends were cut back, 5 bases at V and 8 bases at J, with 15 bases in the middle. Germline V gene sequence: CDR1 LNHDA, CDR2 SQIVND (reference sequence). The CDR3 is 14 amino acids. The CDR3 DNA is TGTGCCAGTAGTCCCCAGACAGCCCGAGGGGAGCTGTTTTTT. This sequence encodes CASSPQTARGELFF.

V gene TRBV27 combines with J gene TRBJ2-1; TRBD1 matches 11 bases. The J segment lost 12 bases and the V segment lost 0 bases, leaving 10 bases of the junction unmatched. CDR1 and CDR2 from the germline V gene are MNHEY and SMNVEV (reference sequence). The CDR3 contains 16 residues. Written as DNA, the CDR3 is TGTGCCAGCAGTTTATCCCGGACAGGGGGCCTCATTTCGCAGTTCTTC. Amino acids: CASSLSRTGGLISQFF.

This clone was found once. The genes are TRBV6-1 and TRBJ2-7, with 8 positions matching TRBD1. The V gene end was trimmed by 3 bases and the J gene end by 5 bases; junction bases not matched to a gene: 9. CDR1 MNHNS and CDR2 SASEGT come from the germline V gene. There are 15 residues in the CDR3. The CDR3 nucleotides are TGTGCCAGCAGTGATATACAGGGGGAGTGGGACGAGCAGTACTTC. Protein: CASSDIQGEWDEQYF.

The chain uses TRBV4-1 and TRBJ1-1, with D perhaps matching TRBD1 (5 bases). The CDR3 has 16 amino acids. Germline V lookup: CDR1 MGHRA, CDR2 YSYEKL. The ends were cut back, 3 bases at V and 0 bases at J, with 14 bases in the middle. The CDR3 bases are TGCGCCAGCAGCCAGGCGGGACTGGCGATGAACACTGAAGCTTTCTTT. It translates to CASSQAGLAMNTEAFF.

The J gene is TRBJ2-1, the V gene TRBV18; perhaps TRBD2 as D (5 bases). This CDR3 has 13 amino acids. Trimming took 6 bases from V and 5 from J, leaving 11 bases between them. CDR1 is KGHSH and CDR2 is LQKENI in the germline V gene. CDR3 protein: CASSLLEDNEQFF. CDR3 bases: TGTGCCAGCTCCCTATTGGAGGACAATGAGCAGTTCTTC.